This T cell receptor beta chain was captured in a study of early T cells in non-severe SARS-CoV-2 infection. Across the whole study: Chains were not paired, and sequencing was done on bulk RNA from unsorted whole blood.

Regarding this clonotype: The antigen remains unidentified.

Study-level points and caveats: Anti-spike CD8 responses were favored by VDJdb matching, which missed private and CD4 specificities.

CDR3 length equals 15 residues. In germline, CDR1 is MDHEN, CDR2 SYDVKM. The V gene lost 5 bases and the J gene lost 7 bases, with 15 bases spanning the gap. In the library, individual cDNA molecules carried attached unique molecular identifiers. TCRdb recomputed calls from the 5' RACE reads with MiXCR, one row per CDR3 protein. The profile shows tens of thousands of distinct CDR3 sequences, more than 8.5% of them singletons. Input material: whole blood. This chain joins TRBV28 and TRBJ1-6; possible D gene TRBD1, 6 bases. This TCR was recovered from an adult who was a healthcare worker with PCR-confirmed SARS-CoV-2 infection or an uninfected control (not recorded which). The CDR3 DNA sequence: TGTGCCAGCAGTCCCGGGGGCGCGAAAAATTCACCCCTCCACTTT. Translating it yields CASSPGGAKNSPLHF.